The 25 T cell receptor beta chains below come from one sample, sequenced in a study of blood T cells in healthy people across ages. Through a sample-barcoded 5' primer and a J-beta primer mix, a second PCR was run for roughly 7 to 11 cycles. TCRdb ran MiXCR on the 5' RACE reads and lists one entry per CDR3 protein. The top ten clones hold under 15% of a sample with roughly 930,000 distinct CDR3 sequences, around 48% of them seen once. The sequenced sample consisted of blood. The source of these receptors is a man aged 30 to 39 in good health.

J is TRBJ2-3 and V is TRBV11-2, with 13 nucleotides matching TRBD2. This CDR3 has 19 residues. From germline, CDR1 is SGHAT and CDR2 FQNNGV. V dropped 8 bases and J dropped 4; count of bases not matched to a gene: 18. CDR3 loop: CASGGEPGTSGVGADTQYF. The CDR3 DNA reads as TGTGCCAGCGGTGGGGAACCGGGGACTAGCGGGGTTGGCGCAGATACGCAGTATTTT.

A note on this clonotype: A much bigger clone sits one base away, suggesting this may be a read error. This chain connects TRBV29-1 to TRBJ2-7; 7 bases match TRBD1. The CDR3 length is 12 residues. Germline assignment: CDR1 SQVTM and CDR2 ANQGSEA. With 5 bases clipped from V and 2 bases from J, the junction kept 3 bases outside the gene matches. The CDR3 nucleotides read TGCAGCGTTCTGGGACAGCCCTACGAGCAGTACTTC. This translates into CSVLGQPYEQYF.

This chain uses TRBV20-1 with TRBJ2-3; D may be TRBD2 (5 bases). CDR3 length: 13 residues. The germline gives CDR1 DFQATT, CDR2 SNEGSKA (reference sequence). V gave up 5 bases and J gave up 6 bases, with 15 bases separating them. The CDR3 DNA follows: TGCAGTGCTTGGGGAATGAGGGAGGATACGCAGTATTTT. Protein product: CSAWGMREDTQYF.

The chain recombines TRBV4-3 with TRBJ1-1, with TRBD1 matching over 7 bases. J gave up 6 bases and V 2 bases, and 9 bases lay outside the gene matches. The germline V gene has CDR1 LGHNA and CDR2 YSLEER. The CDR3 totals 15 residues. CDR3 DNA: TGCGCCAGCAGCCAATTGACAGGGACGTGGGCTGAAGCTTTCTTT. Translated, it gives CASSQLTGTWAEAFF.

J is TRBJ2-5 and V is TRBV13; D is possibly TRBD2 (7 bases). The CDR3 runs to 15 residues. Germline CDR1 reads PRHDT; CDR2 reads FYEKMQ (reference sequence). Trimming pared 6 bases from V and 5 bases from J, leaving 19 bases between. In DNA, the CDR3 is TGTGCCAGCAGTTCTAGCGGTTCGAGGGGGGAGACCCAGTACTTC. This translates into CASSSSGSRGETQYF. The full variable domain, its missing parts supplied by reference TRBV13 and TRBJ2-5, is AAGVIQSPRHLIKEKRETATLKCYPIPRHDTVYWYQQGPGQDPQFLISFYEKMQSDKGSIPDRFSAQQFSDYHSELNMSSLELGDSALYFCASSSSGSRGETQYFGPGTRLLVL.

A few counts support this clonotype. V usage is TRBV20-1 and J usage is TRBJ1-6; the D is unclear. V lost 3 bases, J lost 5 bases, and 14 bases lay in between. Germline values: CDR1 DFQATT, CDR2 SNEGSKA (reference sequence). The length of the CDR3 is 15 residues. CDR3: CSASRGRPDNSPLHF. For the CDR3, the DNA is TGCAGTGCTAGTCGAGGGCGGCCTGATAATTCACCCCTCCACTTT.

The CDR3 coding sequence is TGTGCCAGCAACAAGTCCCCTCAATACAATGAGCAGTTCTTC. This gives the protein CASNKSPQYNEQFF. This chain connects TRBV7-9 to TRBJ2-1; D is unclear. The V end lost 7 bases, the J end lost 4 bases, and 14 bases lay between the germline ends. CDR3 length equals 14 residues. CDR1 is SEHNR, CDR2 FQNEAQ, per germline (reference sequence).

Only a few counts were recorded for this clonotype. The V gene is TRBV12-3 or TRBV12-4, the J gene TRBJ2-1, with TRBD2 identical over 8 bases. V was clipped by 5 bases and J by 5 bases; unmatched bases: 8. CDR3 length: 15 residues. DNA for the CDR3: TGTGCCAGCAGTCCGGCGGGAGGTGGGGACAATGAGCAGTTCTTC. This sequence encodes CASSPAGGGDNEQFF.

The chain uses TRBV7-2 and TRBJ2-1, with 7 nucleotides matching TRBD2. The closer fit of TRBJ2-7 to the DNA end suggests the J call may be wrong. This CDR3 spans 16 amino acids. CDR1 SGHTA and CDR2 FQGNSA come from the germline V gene. DNA of the CDR3: TGTGCCAGCAGCTTAGTTGGGGGGGGAACCTACAATGAGCAGTACTTC. Residues: CASSLVGGGTYNEQYF.

The gene calls are TRBV20-1 and TRBJ1-5, with D possibly TRBD1 on 5 matching bases. The CDR3 is made up of 15 amino acids. The germline V gene has CDR1 DFQATT and CDR2 SNEGSKA (reference sequence). The ends were cut back, 3 bases at V and 0 bases at J, with 12 bases in the middle. CDR3 nucleotide sequence: TGCAGTGCTAGGGCGGGGCAGCATAGCAATCAGCCCCAGCATTTT. Residues: CSARAGQHSNQPQHF.

This clonotype occurred a few times. The chain combines TRBV7-9 with TRBJ1-1; D may be TRBD1 (5 bases). Trimming shortened V by 0 bases and J by 5 bases, and 13 bases separated the two germline ends. This CDR3 has 15 residues. Germline V CDR1 and CDR2: SEHNR, FQNEAQ (reference sequence). The CDR3 region has the DNA TGTGCCAGCAGCTTAGCGGAAGGGGTGGGGACTGAAGCTTTCTTT. It is translated as CASSLAEGVGTEAFF.

The V and J genes are TRBV3-1 and TRBJ1-1, with 8 bases lining up with TRBD1. The CDR3 totals 14 residues. The V segment lost 1 base and the J segment 4 bases; nucleotides outside the gene matches: 2. The germline V gene encodes CDR1 LGHDT and CDR2 YNNKEL (reference sequence). DNA of the CDR3: TGTGCCAGCAGCCAAGCAGGGGGCACCACTGAAGCTTTCTTT. Protein product: CASSQAGGTTEAFF. Full variable domain (outside the CDR3, taken from reference TRBV3-1 and TRBJ1-1): DTAVSQTPKYLVTQMGNDKSIKCEQNLGHDTMYWYKQDSKKFLKIMFSYNNKELIINETVPNRFSPKSPDKAHLNLHINSLELGDSAVYFCASSQAGGTTEAFFGQGTRLTVV.

There are a few counts of this clonotype. This chain links TRBV4-3 with TRBJ2-7; D is unclear. Germline CDR1 reads LGHNA; CDR2 reads YSLEER. The germline V and J ends were trimmed by 2 bases and 3 bases, with 14 bases remaining between them. This CDR3 contains 15 residues. CDR3: CASSQNSNAFYEQYF. The CDR3 bases are TGCGCCAGCAGCCAAAACTCTAACGCGTTCTACGAGCAGTACTTC.

V and J are TRBV20-1 and TRBJ1-5; 12 nucleotides match TRBD1. The CDR3 contains 13 residues. V dropped 7 bases and J dropped 6; count of bases not matched to a gene: 4. The germline V gene encodes CDR1 DFQATT and CDR2 SNEGSKA (reference sequence). CDR3 nucleotides: TGCAGTGGGGACAGGGGGCTGGGTCAGCCCCAGCATTTT. Encoded protein: CSGDRGLGQPQHF.

Comments on this clonotype: Just one base apart from a much larger clone, this may be a read error. The J gene is TRBJ2-5, the V gene TRBV29-1; D not certain. Germline loops: CDR1 SQVTM, CDR2 ANQGSEA. This CDR3 is built from 12 residues. The CDR3 nucleotides are TGCAGCGTCGGAGCCAGGCAAGGGACCCAGTACTTC. Translation gives CSVGARQGTQYF.

The J gene is TRBJ1-1, the V gene TRBV29-1; no reliable D call. This CDR3 has 12 amino acids. CDR1 and CDR2 (germline): SQVTM, ANQGSEA. V dropped 8 bases and J dropped 2 bases, with 12 bases sitting between them. The CDR3: CSLAAVNTEAFF. The CDR3 nucleotides are TGCAGCCTTGCGGCAGTTAACACTGAAGCTTTCTTT.

The chain couples TRBV6-5 to TRBJ2-2, with unresolved D. Germline V CDR1 and CDR2: MNHEY, SVGAGI. The CDR3 contains 13 residues. V was clipped by 2 bases and J by 5 bases, with 6 bases between them. The CDR3 nucleotides read TGTGCCAGCAGTTACCCCGGGACCGGGGAGCTGTTTTTT. This encodes CASSYPGTGELFF.

This rearrangement joins TRBV3-1 to TRBJ2-1, with D perhaps matching TRBD2 (7 bases). Germline V gene lookup returns CDR1 LGHDT and CDR2 YNNKEL (reference sequence). The V and J ends lost 1 base and 4 bases respectively, with 17 bases between them. The CDR3 is made up of 17 amino acids. The CDR3 is CASSQGRGGGVYNEQFF. DNA for the CDR3: TGTGCCAGCAGCCAAGGACGGGGAGGGGGAGTATACAATGAGCAGTTCTTC.

The chain joins TRBV28 to TRBJ2-2; 7 positions agree with TRBD2. CDR1 and CDR2 from the germline V gene are MDHEN and SYDVKM. The CDR3 is 17 amino acids. J was trimmed by 5 bases and V by 8 bases; bases with no gene match: 17. CDR3 amino acids: CASLSLRERGLTGELFF. Written as DNA, the CDR3 is TGTGCCAGCCTAAGCCTCAGAGAGCGGGGCCTTACCGGGGAGCTGTTTTTT.

In DNA form, the CDR3 reads TGTGCCAGTACGGACAGCGGGACGAATCAGCCCCAGCATTTT. Residues: CASTDSGTNQPQHF. The rearrangement links TRBV28 to TRBJ1-5, with D possibly matching TRBD1 (6 bases). The V end lost 9 bases, the J end lost 4 bases, and 16 bases lay between the germline ends. Germline values: CDR1 MDHEN, CDR2 SYDVKM. CDR3 size: 14 residues.

The table lists this clonotype with a few counts. CDR3 in amino acids: CASRGPSRSSYNEQFF. The CDR3 nucleotides read TGTGCCAGCAGGGGTCCTAGCCGTAGCTCCTACAATGAGCAGTTCTTC. This chain links TRBV7-2 with TRBJ2-1; D might be TRBD2 (5 bases). The germline V and J ends were trimmed by 6 bases and 0 bases, with 15 bases remaining between them. The CDR3 totals 16 residues. CDR1 is SGHTA, CDR2 FQGNSA, per germline. Full variable domain (rest looked up from reference TRBV7-2 and TRBJ2-1): GAGVSQSPSNKVTEKGKDVELRCDPISGHTALYWYRQSLGQGLEFLIYFQGNSAPDKSGLPSDRFSAERTGGSVSTLTIQRTQQEDSAVYLCASRGPSRSSYNEQFFGPGTRLTVL.

Notes on this clonotype: A much more abundant neighbour one base away suggests this may be a read error. The CDR3 region is CSAPRLDTDTQYF. The CDR3 DNA is TGCAGTGCTCCCAGATTGGACACAGATACGCAGTATTTT. The chain couples TRBV20-1 to TRBJ2-3; D is uncertain. Germline lookup yields CDR1 DFQATT and CDR2 SNEGSKA (reference sequence). CDR3 length: 13 amino acids. V lost 5 bases, J lost 2 bases, and 11 bases lay in between.

This rearrangement joins TRBV5-1 to TRBJ2-1, with D tentatively TRBD2 (5 bases). V was clipped by 2 bases and J by 5 bases, with 8 bases between them. Germline V gives CDR1 SGHRS, CDR2 YFSETQ. CDR3 length: 13 amino acids. This CDR3 reads CASSFLGNNEQFF. The CDR3 coding sequence is TGCGCCAGCAGCTTCCTCGGGAACAATGAGCAGTTCTTC.

In this sample, this clonotype turned up a few times. The gene calls are TRBV20-1 and TRBJ2-5; no firm D call. In germline, CDR1 is DFQATT, CDR2 SNEGSKA (reference sequence). The CDR3 sequence is 12 residues long. V lost 2 bases and J lost 5, with 9 bases in between. The CDR3 DNA reads as TGCAGTGCTAGAACTCAGCTGGAGACCCAGTACTTC. This translates into CSARTQLETQYF.

V gene TRBV4-1 combines with J gene TRBJ2-7, with 8 bases lining up with TRBD1. V shed 2 bases and J 4 bases; nucleotides not matched to a gene: 4. In germline, CDR1 is MGHRA, CDR2 YSYEKL. The CDR3 length is 14 residues. In nucleotides, the CDR3 is TGCGCCAGCAGCCAAACAGGGGGACCATACGAGCAGTACTTC. Amino acids: CASSQTGGPYEQYF.